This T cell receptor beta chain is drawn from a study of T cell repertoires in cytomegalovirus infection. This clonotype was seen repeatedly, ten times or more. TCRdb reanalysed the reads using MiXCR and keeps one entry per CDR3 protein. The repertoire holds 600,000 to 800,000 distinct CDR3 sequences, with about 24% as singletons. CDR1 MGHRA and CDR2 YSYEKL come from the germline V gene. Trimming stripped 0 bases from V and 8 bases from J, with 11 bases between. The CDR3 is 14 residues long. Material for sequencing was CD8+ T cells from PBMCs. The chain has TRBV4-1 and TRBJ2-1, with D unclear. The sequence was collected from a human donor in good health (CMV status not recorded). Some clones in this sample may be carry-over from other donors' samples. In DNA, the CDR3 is TGCGCCAGCAGCCAAGACGGACCCGGAGATGAGCAGTTCTTC. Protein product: CASSQDGPGDEQFF.